This T cell receptor (beta chain) was sequenced in a study of cytomegalovirus exposure and HLA in healthy donors. Notes on this clone: The target antigen is unknown.

Points from the study as a whole: Some highly shared sequence variants likely arose as a pipeline artifact. After further analysis at a later stage, roughly 16,000 TCR beta sequences were associated with HLA alleles at 0.05 false discovery rate.

In the PCR, 60 Vbeta and 13 Jbeta primers were used. Measured with immunoSEQ multiplex PCR; TCRdb has only the in-frame clones, and not every one. This table has approximately 150,000 clones, under 80% appearing once. There are 14 residues in the CDR3. With 6 bases clipped from V and 5 bases from J, the junction kept 7 bases outside the gene matches. Germline V CDR1 and CDR2: ENHRY, SYGVKD. The chain uses TRBV10-3 and TRBJ2-1; 7 positions agree with TRBD1. The receptor was derived from a man in his forties or fifties in good health and CMV-seronegative. What was sequenced was PBMCs. The CDR3 region is CAISRDRKDNEQFF. CDR3 coding DNA: TGTGCCATCAGCCGGGACAGAAAGGACAATGAGCAGTTCTTC.